Below are 26 T cell receptor beta chains sequenced from a single sample in a study of cytomegalovirus exposure and HLA in healthy donors. With 60 Vbeta and 13 Jbeta primers, the PCR was carried out. Profiled with immunoSEQ multiplex PCR; TCRdb holds only in-frame clones, not every one. Of around 150,000 clones in the sample, more than 75% were seen once. The specimen was PBMCs. All receptors come from a male donor in good health and CMV-seronegative.

This chain uses TRBV7-8 with TRBJ2-7, with TRBD2 matching over 9 bases. The ends lost 5 bases at V and 3 bases at J; junction bases unmatched: 5. Germline CDR1 SGHVS, CDR2 FQNEAQ. This CDR3 spans 14 amino acids. CDR3 nucleotides: TGTGCCAGCAGCATGGGACTAGCCAACTACGAGCAGTACTTC. Protein sequence: CASSMGLANYEQYF.

This chain connects TRBV7-9 to TRBJ1-5; possible D gene TRBD1, 6 bases. CDR3 length: 16 amino acids. Trimming removed 1 base at V and 2 bases at J, with 12 bases between. The germline V gene encodes CDR1 SEHNR and CDR2 FQNEAQ (reference sequence). The CDR3: CASSLGGGSGNQPQHF. The CDR3 DNA is TGTGCCAGCAGCTTAGGGGGGGGCTCCGGCAATCAGCCCCAGCATTTT.

This clone came up once. This rearrangement joins TRBV6-5 to TRBJ1-1, with D unclear. The V end lost 6 bases, the J end lost 6 bases, and 17 bases lay between the germline ends. The germline V gene encodes CDR1 MNHEY and CDR2 SVGAGI. CDR3 size: 14 residues. CDR3 sequence (DNA): TGTGCCAGCAGCAACCTGCAGTACGGGGCTGAAGCTTTCTTT. Its protein is CASSNLQYGAEAFF.

The V and J genes are TRBV9 and TRBJ1-4; 7 bases map to TRBD1. There are 15 residues in the CDR3. Germline V gene lookup returns CDR1 SGDLS and CDR2 YYNGEE. V dropped 2 bases and J dropped 3; count of bases not matched to a gene: 4. CDR3 residues: CASSVQTGSNEKLFF. The CDR3 DNA sequence: TGTGCCAGCAGCGTCCAGACAGGGTCTAATGAAAAACTGTTTTTT.

The rearrangement links TRBV5-6 to TRBJ2-5, with D perhaps TRBD2 (5 bases). Near its end, the DNA agrees better with TRBJ2-7, so the J call may be wrong. Germline CDR1 reads SGHDT; CDR2 reads YYEEEE. CDR3 length: 14 amino acids. CDR3 in DNA: TGTGCCAGCAGCTCCAATTGGGGAGCCTACGAGCAGTACTTC. It specifies CASSSNWGAYEQYF.

The chain combines TRBV19 with TRBJ2-5; D is ambiguous. V gave up 5 bases and J gave up 0 bases, with 7 bases separating them. The germline V gene has CDR1 LNHDA and CDR2 SQIVND (reference sequence). The CDR3 runs to 13 residues. The CDR3, as DNA: TGTGCCAGTAGTTACACGTACCAAGAGACCCAGTACTTC. Amino acid sequence: CASSYTYQETQYF.

This sequence joins TRBV9 and TRBJ2-3; TRBD2 might be the D (5 bases). Looked up from germline, CDR1 is SGDLS and CDR2 is YYNGEE. The V end lost 4 bases, the J end lost 2 bases, and 11 bases lay between the germline ends. The CDR3 contains 14 residues. DNA of the CDR3: TGTGCCAGCAGCTATCGGACTTTCACAGATACGCAGTATTTT. Protein: CASSYRTFTDTQYF.

The V gene is TRBV27, the J gene TRBJ2-7, with a weak D call TRBD1 (5 bases). The CDR3 sequence is 14 residues long. Trimming left V 3 bases short and J 0 bases short, with 9 bases between. Germline V gene lookup returns CDR1 MNHEY and CDR2 SMNVEV (reference sequence). CDR3 coding DNA: TGTGCCAGCAGTTTCCGCGACAGCTCCTACGAGCAGTACTTC. Its translation: CASSFRDSSYEQYF.

V is TRBV7-8 and J is TRBJ2-3, with unresolved D. CDR3 length: 14 amino acids. Germline V gene sequence: CDR1 SGHVS, CDR2 FQNEAQ. Trimming removed 2 bases at V and 2 bases at J, with 8 bases between. The chain's CDR3 is CASSLIEATDTQYF. The CDR3 bases are TGTGCCAGCAGCTTAATTGAAGCCACAGATACGCAGTATTTT.

This clone appeared a single time. Other DNA sequences of this sample code for an identical CDR3. The V and J genes are TRBV9 and TRBJ2-3, with TRBD2 matching over 14 bases. The CDR3 runs 17 residues. J gave up 5 bases and V 0 bases, and 5 bases lay outside the gene matches. Germline lookup yields CDR1 SGDLS and CDR2 YYNGEE. CDR3 DNA: TGTGCCAGCAGCGTAGGACTAGCGGGGGGGCCTGAAGATACGCAGTATTTT. Translating it yields CASSVGLAGGPEDTQYF.

The J gene is TRBJ1-6, the V gene TRBV6-6; unclear D gene. The V gene's germline CDR1 is MNHNY and CDR2 SVGAGI (reference sequence). The CDR3 has 16 residues. Trimming left V 0 bases short and J 8 bases short, with 14 bases between. The CDR3 here is CASSYSSTVLDSPLHF. In nucleotides, the CDR3 is TGTGCCAGCAGTTACTCGTCTACAGTCTTGGATTCACCCCTCCACTTT.

This clone was detected only a few times. The chain combines TRBV5-5 with TRBJ1-5, with TRBD1 matching over 7 bases. Per the germline V gene, CDR1 is SGHKS and CDR2 is YYEKEE (reference sequence). V lost 4 bases and J lost 3; bases outside the gene matches: 7. There are 15 residues in the CDR3. This chain's CDR3 is CASSPRDSLNQPQHF. The CDR3 nucleotides are TGTGCCAGCAGCCCCAGGGACAGCCTCAATCAGCCCCAGCATTTT.

This chain links TRBV5-1 with TRBJ1-2, with D unresolved. The CDR3 loop spans 15 amino acids. Germline V lookup: CDR1 SGHRS, CDR2 YFSETQ. Trimming removed 0 bases at V and 0 bases at J, with 9 bases between. The CDR3 spells CASSLGLATNYGYTF. The CDR3 nucleotides read TGCGCCAGCAGCTTGGGATTGGCAACTAACTATGGCTACACCTTC.

Turning to this clone: Additional DNA sequences in this sample encode the identical CDR3. The chain combines TRBV5-4 with TRBJ2-3; 9 bases line up with TRBD2. CDR3 size: 15 residues. Germline V CDR1 and CDR2: SGHNT, YYREEE (reference sequence). Trimming removed 0 bases from V and 3 bases from J; junction bases left unmatched: 2. This CDR3 is CASSLDSGRTDTQYF. CDR3 coding DNA: TGTGCCAGCAGCTTGGATAGCGGGAGAACAGATACGCAGTATTTT.

This chain uses TRBV7-8 with TRBJ1-3; D call uncertain. Trimming took 1 base from V and 0 from J, leaving 7 bases between them. The CDR3 covers 15 residues. CDR1 is SGHVS and CDR2 is FQNEAQ in the germline V gene. Here the CDR3 reads CASSLGGTSGNTIYF. CDR3 DNA: TGTGCCAGCAGCTTAGGTGGCACCTCTGGAAACACCATATATTTT.

This clone appeared once. This rearrangement joins TRBV30 to TRBJ1-1; a weak D match, TRBD1 (5 bases). Deletions cut 2 bases from V and 0 bases from J, with 16 bases between. This CDR3 comprises 16 residues. Germline CDR1 reads GTSNPN; CDR2 reads SVGIG (reference sequence). The CDR3 sequence: CAWSPNPDRMNTEAFF. The CDR3 DNA reads TGTGCCTGGAGTCCCAACCCTGACAGAATGAACACTGAAGCTTTCTTT.

The table lists this clone with a count of one. V usage is TRBV28 and J usage is TRBJ1-3, with 8 bases identical to TRBD1. Trimming removed 2 bases from V and 1 base from J; junction bases left unmatched: 4. The CDR3 covers 16 residues. The germline CDR1 and CDR2 sequences are MDHEN and SYDVKM. The CDR3 sequence: CASSLRGDRSGNTIYF. CDR3 coding DNA: TGTGCCAGCAGTTTAAGAGGGGACAGGTCTGGAAACACCATATATTTT.

The chain links TRBV6-5 to TRBJ2-5; 7 nucleotides agree with TRBD1. The J segment lost 1 base and the V segment lost 11 bases, leaving 7 bases of the junction unmatched. The CDR3 length is 13 residues. CDR1 and CDR2 (germline): MNHEY, SVGAGI. CDR3 loop: CAGQGQPQETQYF. The CDR3, as DNA: TGTGCCGGCCAGGGACAGCCCCAAGAGACCCAGTACTTC.

The chain combines TRBV9 with TRBJ1-1; D perhaps matches TRBD1 (6 bases). V was pared by 0 bases and J by 4 bases, with 10 bases between. The CDR3 totals 14 residues. Looked up from germline, CDR1 is SGDLS and CDR2 is YYNGEE. DNA of the CDR3: TGTGCCAGCAGCGTAGGGCAAGGGGGCACTGAAGCTTTCTTT. Its protein product is CASSVGQGGTEAFF.

In DNA form, the CDR3 reads TGCGCCAGCAGCCAGTCGACAGAGAGTCCCGCTTTCTTT. It yields the protein CASSQSTESPAFF. The rearrangement links TRBV4-3 to TRBJ1-1; D possibly corresponds to TRBD1 (5 bases). CDR1 LGHNA and CDR2 YSLEER come from the germline V gene. CDR3 length: 13 amino acids. Deletions cut 3 bases from V and 11 bases from J, with 16 bases between.

In this sample, this clone turned up once. The chain's CDR3 is CASSSRQGSYEQYF. Here the CDR3 DNA reads TGTGCCAGCAGCTCCCGACAGGGGTCCTACGAGCAGTACTTC. The V and J genes are TRBV7-2 and TRBJ2-7; TRBD1 matches at 8 bases. CDR1 SGHTA and CDR2 FQGNSA come from the germline V gene. The junction had 3 bases not matched to a gene; V was cut back by 4 bases and J by 1 base. The CDR3 spans 14 residues.

This chain joins TRBV28 and TRBJ2-2; tentatively, D is TRBD2 (5 bases). This CDR3 region has 16 residues. Germline assignment: CDR1 MDHEN and CDR2 SYDVKM. Trimming took 5 bases from V and 6 from J, leaving 19 bases between them. CDR3 amino acids: CASSGMVEGFPGELFF. CDR3 DNA: TGTGCCAGCAGTGGGATGGTAGAGGGCTTCCCCGGGGAGCTGTTTTTT.

About this clone itself: Different DNA sequences within this sample yield the same CDR3. The genes are TRBV4-2 and TRBJ2-3, with D possibly being TRBD2 (5 bases). V shed 0 bases and J shed 4 bases, with 23 bases lying between them. The germline V gene has CDR1 LGHNA and CDR2 YNFKEQ. The CDR3 loop spans 19 amino acids. The CDR3 region is CASSQDPPRQAGSADTQYF. Here the CDR3 DNA reads TGTGCCAGCAGCCAAGATCCCCCCCGGCAGGCGGGCAGCGCAGATACGCAGTATTTT.

This chain links TRBV6-5 with TRBJ1-1; tentatively, D is TRBD1 (5 bases). V was cut by 4 bases and J by 3 bases, with 15 bases left in between. The CDR3 extends over 15 amino acids. The germline V gene has CDR1 MNHEY and CDR2 SVGAGI. The CDR3 DNA is TGTGCCAGCAGTTCCCCGGGGGGGTTGGACACTGAAGCTTTCTTT. It encodes CASSSPGGLDTEAFF.

The chain links TRBV2 to TRBJ1-4; D possibly corresponds to TRBD1 (5 bases). CDR1 SNHLY and CDR2 FYNNEI come from the germline V gene. Trimming removed 8 bases at V and 8 bases at J, with 15 bases between. This CDR3 contains 13 residues. This chain's CDR3 is CASEREKGEKLFF. The DNA of the CDR3 is TGTGCCAGCGAACGGGAGAAGGGGGAAAAACTGTTTTTT.

This chain links TRBV23-1 with TRBJ1-5; weak D call: TRBD1 (6 bases). TRBV23-1 is marked as an open reading frame, function uncertain. The CDR3 has 13 amino acids. Between the trimmed V and J ends, which lost 4 bases and 6 bases, there was a span of 10 bases. The CDR3 reads CASSRLGGQPQHF. The CDR3 coding sequence is TGCGCCAGCAGTCGGTTAGGGGGTCAGCCCCAGCATTTT.